The rows below give T cell receptor beta chains drawn from one sample of a study of blood T cell repertoires in COVID-19. Here immunoSEQ multiplex PCR was the method, and the copy in TCRdb shows in-frame clones only, minus some. This repertoire shows 330,000 or so clones, roughly 87% found once; its top ten account for around 9.9%. The sequenced material came from peripheral blood. The source is a man younger than 40 with COVID-19, enrolled during active disease. Each CDR3 is given with its conserved first and last residue. D genes are given only for firm matches. Not all rows give a size; the values are once, few, many and, for expanded clones, a class.

>.|TRBV6-5|TRBJ1-4|.
CASSYAGLNEKLFF
TGTGCCAGCAGTTACGCAGGCCTCAATGAAAAACTGTTTTTT
>.|TRBV19|TRBJ2-3|TRBD2
CASSIGGSGSSADTQYF
TGTGCCAGTAGTATTGGGGGTAGCGGGAGCTCGGCAGATACGCAGTATTTT
>.|TRBV6-2/TRBV6-3|TRBJ1-4|TRBD1
CASSYGDRVNEKLFF
TGTGCCAGCAGTTACGGGGACAGGGTGAATGAAAAACTGTTTTTT
>.|TRBV3-1/TRBV3-2|TRBJ1-1|TRBD1
CASSQGFQGAKLAEAFF
TGTGCCAGCAGCCAAGGTTTCCAGGGGGCTAAGTTGGCTGAAGCTTTCTTT
>once|TRBV5-4|TRBJ1-3|TRBD1
CASSIKDRGGGNTIYF
TGTGCCAGCAGCATCAAGGACAGGGGAGGAGGAAACACCATATATTTT
>.|TRBV18|TRBJ2-2|TRBD2
CASSLYSGTSGRAGTGELFF
TGTGCCAGCTCACTCTACTCCGGGACTAGCGGGAGGGCGGGCACCGGGGAGCTGTTTTTT
>.|TRBV28|TRBJ1-2|TRBD1
CASSLGGTGYGGYTF
TGTGCCAGCAGTTTAGGCGGGACAGGCTATGGTGGCTACACCTTC
>once|TRBV5-1|TRBJ1-1|.
CASSLTVNTEAFF
TGCGCCAGCAGCTTGACAGTGAACACTGAAGCTTTCTTT
>.|TRBV5-4|TRBJ1-2|.
CASSFGGFLGRFNGYTF
TGTGCCAGCAGCTTTGGAGGGTTTCTTGGCCGGTTTAATGGCTACACCTTC
>.|TRBV29-1|TRBJ2-7|TRBD1
CSVARFRDRGSYEQYF
TGCAGCGTTGCTCGATTCCGGGACAGGGGGTCATACGAGCAGTACTTC
>.|TRBV27|TRBJ2-1|.
CASSLSPLGGNEQFF
TGTGCCAGCAGTTTATCCCCTCTAGGGGGCAATGAGCAGTTCTTC
>.|TRBV6-6|TRBJ2-7|TRBD1
CASSYLRTGKNEQYF
TGTGCCAGCAGTTACCTTCGGACAGGTAAAAACGAGCAGTACTTC
>.|TRBV5-5|TRBJ2-7|.
CASSLVRGPVEQYF
TGTGCCAGCAGCTTGGTACGTGGGCCGGTCGAGCAGTACTTC
>.|TRBV6-2/TRBV6-3|TRBJ2-5|TRBD2
CASSYSLLLAEETQYF
TGTGCCAGCAGTTACTCCCTACTTCTAGCGGAAGAGACCCAGTACTTC
>.|TRBV7-2|TRBJ2-5|.
CASSLGYRETQYF
TGTGCCAGCAGCTTAGGTTATCGGGAGACCCAGTACTTC
>.|TRBV29-1|TRBJ1-2|TRBD1
CSVWGQGFYNYGYTF
TGCAGCGTTTGGGGACAGGGCTTTTATAACTATGGCTACACCTTC
>.|TRBV6-2/TRBV6-3|TRBJ2-5|.
CASSYPLTVETQYF
TGTGCCAGCAGTTACCCCTTGACTGTGGAGACCCAGTACTTC
>.|TRBV6-5|TRBJ1-5|TRBD1
CASSNRQGSNQPQHF
TGTGCCAGCAGCAATCGACAGGGGAGCAATCAGCCCCAGCATTTT
>few|TRBV2|TRBJ1-1|TRBD1
CASRGDRNTEAFF
TGTGCCAGCAGGGGGGACAGGAACACTGAAGCTTTCTTT
>few|TRBV7-7|TRBJ2-2|.
CASSFHQGTGELFF
TGTGCCAGCAGCTTCCACCAGGGAACCGGGGAGCTGTTTTTT
>.|TRBV5-1|TRBJ1-4|.
CASSLTGNVNEKLFF
TGCGCCAGCAGCTTGACAGGGAACGTTAATGAAAAACTGTTTTTT
>.|TRBV7-2|TRBJ2-2|TRBD1
CASTPQGANTGELFF
TGTGCCAGCACCCCGCAGGGGGCGAACACCGGGGAGCTGTTTTTT
>.|TRBV27|TRBJ2-4|.
CASSSLLLAKNIQYF
TGTGCCAGCAGCTCTCTTCTCTTAGCCAAAAACATTCAGTACTTC
>.|TRBV4-1|TRBJ1-2|.
CASSQEFPQGYGYTF
TGCGCCAGCAGCCAAGAATTCCCACAGGGCTATGGCTACACCTTC
>.|TRBV29-1|TRBJ2-1|TRBD2
CSVGGLVLNEQFF
TGCAGCGTTGGGGGACTAGTCCTCAATGAGCAGTTCTTC
>once|TRBV18|TRBJ1-2|TRBD1
CASSPDRVWYGYTF
TGTGCCAGCTCGCCCGACAGGGTCTGGTATGGCTACACCTTC
>once|TRBV3-1/TRBV3-2|TRBJ2-1|TRBD2
CARVPGTSGFGEQFF
TGTGCCAGAGTGCCCGGGACTAGCGGGTTTGGTGAGCAGTTCTTC
>.|TRBV2|TRBJ2-7|.
CASRETSSYEQYF
TGTGCCAGCAGGGAGACTAGCTCCTACGAGCAGTACTTC
>.|TRBV5-1|TRBJ2-7|.
CASSGGQTYEQYF
TGCGCCAGCAGCGGTGGACAAACCTACGAGCAGTACTTC
>.|TRBV25-1|TRBJ1-5|.
CASSEFGAGRDSNQPQHF
TGTGCCAGCAGTGAATTCGGGGCAGGGAGGGATAGCAATCAGCCCCAGCATTTT
>once|TRBV28|TRBJ1-1|TRBD1
CASSPRTGSSTEAFF
TGTGCCAGCAGCCCTAGGACAGGATCAAGCACTGAAGCTTTCTTT
>.|TRBV6-5|TRBJ2-3|.
CATGLTVTDTQYF
TGTGCCACCGGCCTGACAGTCACAGATACGCAGTATTTT
>.|TRBV7-2|TRBJ2-5|.
CASSLNRQETQYF
TGTGCCAGCAGCTTAAACAGACAAGAGACCCAGTACTTC
>.|TRBV6-2/TRBV6-3|TRBJ1-2|.
CASSSADSQGFYGYTF
TGTGCCAGCAGTTCGGCGGACTCCCAAGGGTTCTATGGCTACACCTTC
>.|TRBV6-5|TRBJ1-2|TRBD1
CASSGQALRGYTF
TGTGCCAGCAGCGGACAGGCTCTTAGGGGCTACACCTTC
>.|TRBV5-4|TRBJ2-1|.
CASSLFGGPYNEQFF
TGTGCCAGCAGCTTGTTCGGGGGGCCCTACAATGAGCAGTTCTTC
>.|TRBV5-4|TRBJ2-1|.
CASSLWGVYNEQFF
TGTGCCAGCAGCCTGTGGGGGGTCTACAATGAGCAGTTCTTC
>.|TRBV12-2|TRBJ2-1|.
CASPRTGGDEQFF
TGTGCAAGTCCCCGGACAGGGGGCGATGAGCAGTTCTTC
>.|TRBV6-5|TRBJ2-2|.
CASRGSGIGELFF
TGTGCCAGCAGGGGGTCGGGAATCGGGGAGCTGTTTTTT
>.|TRBV9|TRBJ2-3|.
CASANRAEDTQYF
TGTGCCAGCGCGAACAGGGCCGAAGATACGCAGTATTTT
>.|TRBV2|TRBJ1-1|TRBD1
CASSETGGHTEAFF
TGTGCCAGCAGTGAAACAGGGGGGCACACTGAAGCTTTCTTT
>.|TRBV10-3|TRBJ2-3|TRBD2
CAISPSGRTDTQYF
TGTGCCATCAGTCCTAGCGGGCGCACAGATACGCAGTATTTT
>.|TRBV15|TRBJ2-1|.
CATSRETDSAYNEQFF
TGTGCCACCAGCAGAGAGACGGACTCCGCCTACAATGAGCAGTTCTTC
>.|TRBV12-5|TRBJ2-1|.
CASGTTTDGVKFF
TGTGCTAGTGGTACCACCACCGACGGAGTTAAGTTCTTC
>.|TRBV12-3/TRBV12-4|TRBJ1-3|.
CASSLGARNTIYF
TGTGCCAGCAGTTTGGGGGCGCGGAACACCATATATTTT